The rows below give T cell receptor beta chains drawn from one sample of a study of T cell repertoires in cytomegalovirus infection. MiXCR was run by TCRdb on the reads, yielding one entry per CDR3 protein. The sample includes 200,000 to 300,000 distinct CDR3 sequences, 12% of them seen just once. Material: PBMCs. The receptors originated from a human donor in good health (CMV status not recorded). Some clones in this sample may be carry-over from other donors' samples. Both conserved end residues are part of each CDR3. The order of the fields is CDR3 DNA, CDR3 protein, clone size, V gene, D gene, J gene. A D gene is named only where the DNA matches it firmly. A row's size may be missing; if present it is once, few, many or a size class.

TGTGCCAGTAGTTCCGAAAGGTCCTACGAGCAGTACTTC | CASSSERSYEQYF | many | TRBV19 | - | TRBJ2-7
TGCGCCAGCAGCCCAGAAGGTTGGGGACAGGGGGACACCGGGGAGCTGTTTTTT | CASSPEGWGQGDTGELFF | - | TRBV5-1 | TRBD1 | TRBJ2-2
TGTGCCAGCAGCTTAAATGGGGGACAAGGCACTGAAGCTTTCTTT | CASSLNGGQGTEAFF | many | TRBV7-3 | - | TRBJ1-1
TGTGCCAGTAGTATAGACCGAAACAAGGACCAGTACTTC | CASSIDRNKDQYF | few | TRBV19 | - | TRBJ2-5
TGTGCCATCAGTGAGTCTGGCGGGGGGGTCCAAGAGACCCAGTACTTC | CAISESGGGVQETQYF | - | TRBV10-3 | TRBD2 | TRBJ2-5
TGTGCCTGGAGTCCGGGACAGCTGAACACTGAAGCTTTCTTT | CAWSPGQLNTEAFF | few | TRBV30 | TRBD1 | TRBJ1-1
TGTGCCAGCAGCTTTGACCGGATGGGCTCACCCCTCCACTTT | CASSFDRMGSPLHF | many | TRBV7-2 | - | TRBJ1-6
TGCAGTGCTCGTGTCGGCCTAGCGGGGGGCTCGTCCTACGAGCAGTACTTC | CSARVGLAGGSSYEQYF | - | TRBV20-1 | TRBD2 | TRBJ2-7
TGTGCCAGCAGCTCAGCGGGATTGGGAAGGAATTCACCCCTCCACTTT | CASSSAGLGRNSPLHF | many | TRBV7-2 | - | TRBJ1-6
TGTGCCATCAGTAGGACTAGCGGGAACGAAGAGCAGTACTTC | CAISRTSGNEEQYF | - | TRBV10-3 | TRBD2 | TRBJ2-7
TGTGCCAGCAGCCCCCACGTGGAAGATACGCAGTATTTT | CASSPHVEDTQYF | many | TRBV7-8 | - | TRBJ2-3
TGTGCCAGTAGTATGCGGCGGGGGAAAAGCTCTGGAAACACCATATATTTT | CASSMRRGKSSGNTIYF | - | TRBV19 | - | TRBJ1-3
TGTGCCAGCAGCTTAGCGGACAGGGCCTACGAGCAGTACTTC | CASSLADRAYEQYF | many | TRBV7-2 | TRBD1 | TRBJ2-7
TGTGCCAGCAGCTCCCCAGGGGCAACCGTAGGTGGCTACACCTTC | CASSSPGATVGGYTF | many | TRBV28 | - | TRBJ1-2
TGTGCCAGCAGTGCATCCGGGCCCGCTGTCACCCTCCACTTT | CASSASGPAVTLHF | many | TRBV27 | - | TRBJ1-6
TGTGCCAGCAGCTTAGAGGGCCCCAGAACTAATGAAAAACTGTTTTTT | CASSLEGPRTNEKLFF | - | TRBV7-9 | - | TRBJ1-4
TGTGCCAGCAGCGAGACCGATCGGGAGACCCAGTACTTC | CASSETDRETQYF | many | TRBV7-9 | - | TRBJ2-5
TGTGCCAGCAGCCCGACAGGAAATAATGAAAAACTGTTTTTT | CASSPTGNNEKLFF | many | TRBV14 | - | TRBJ1-4
TGTGCCAGCACCTTTGGCGGGAGCTCCTACAATGAGCAGTTCTTC | CASTFGGSSYNEQFF | few | TRBV28 | TRBD2 | TRBJ2-1
TGTGCCAGCTCACCACTGGACAGTTCCTACGAGCAGTACTTC | CASSPLDSSYEQYF | - | TRBV18 | - | TRBJ2-7
TGCAGTACCGGGACTAGCGTTGCCAATGAGCAGTTCTTC | CSTGTSVANEQFF | few | TRBV29-1 | TRBD2 | TRBJ2-1
TGTGCCAGCAGCCAAGATTTAGCGGGAGTACCCACCGGGGAGCTGTTTTTT | CASSQDLAGVPTGELFF | many | TRBV14 | TRBD2 | TRBJ2-2
TGTGCCAGCAGCTTAGTTCGAACCCACAACGGCGAGCAGTACTTC | CASSLVRTHNGEQYF | many | TRBV7-2 | - | TRBJ2-7
TGTGCCAGCAGCCCTCGGACGGGTACCAACTATGGCTACACCTTC | CASSPRTGTNYGYTF | many | TRBV7-9 | - | TRBJ1-2
TGTGCCAGCAGCTTTACAAGCGAGAGCTCCTACAATGAGCAGTTCTTC | CASSFTSESSYNEQFF | many | TRBV7-6 | - | TRBJ2-1
TGTGCCAGCAGCCCACGGGACAGGGTCTACGGCGAGCAGTACTTC | CASSPRDRVYGEQYF | - | TRBV12-3/TRBV12-4 | TRBD1 | TRBJ2-7
TGTGCCAGCAGTTTAGGGCCCACGAGACTGTACTTC | CASSLGPTRLYF | many | TRBV12-3/TRBV12-4 | - | TRBJ2-7
TGTGCCAGCAGCCCCGACAGCAGAAACACTGAAGCTTTCTTT | CASSPDSRNTEAFF | - | TRBV11-2 | - | TRBJ1-1
TGCAGTGCTAGAGCCGGACCGGCGGTTATTAATGAAAAACTGTTTTTT | CSARAGPAVINEKLFF | many | TRBV20-1 | - | TRBJ1-4
TGTGCCATCAGTCCGACAGGGGGTAATGAAAAACTGTTTTTT | CAISPTGGNEKLFF | many | TRBV10-3 | TRBD1 | TRBJ1-4
TGTGCCAGCAGTCGTGTGGGACAGGGCTCCTACGAGCAGTACTTC | CASSRVGQGSYEQYF | many | TRBV6-2/TRBV6-3 | TRBD1 | TRBJ2-7
TGCAGTGCTAGAGGAGGGGGGTCCCGGGGCTACACCTTC | CSARGGGSRGYTF | many | TRBV20-1 | - | TRBJ1-2
TGCAGTGCTCGAACATCGGGCTTGGGAGATACGCAGTATTTT | CSARTSGLGDTQYF | - | TRBV20-1 | - | TRBJ2-3
TGTGCCAGCAGTTCGACAGGGGGCTTGTCATATGGCTACACCTTC | CASSSTGGLSYGYTF | few | TRBV6-1 | TRBD1 | TRBJ1-2
TGTGCCAGCAGCTCCTCAGGGGGTAGAGGCTACGAGCAGTACTTC | CASSSSGGRGYEQYF | many | TRBV7-2 | TRBD1 | TRBJ2-7
TGTGCCAGCAGCTTCAACAGAAACTTTGAAAAACTGTTTTTT | CASSFNRNFEKLFF | many | TRBV7-9 | - | TRBJ1-4
TGTGCCAGCAGTTGGGGGACTAGCGACCTCACAGATACGCAGTATTTT | CASSWGTSDLTDTQYF | - | TRBV12-3/TRBV12-4 | TRBD2 | TRBJ2-3
TGTGCCAGCACCCGGGACCGATACAATGAGCAGTTCTTC | CASTRDRYNEQFF | once | TRBV5-6 | - | TRBJ2-1
TGCGCCAGCAGCCAAGATCTGGACCTAGGGGAGCAGTACTTC | CASSQDLDLGEQYF | many | TRBV4-3 | - | TRBJ2-7
TGTGCCACCAGTGCCCCCAACAGGGGTAGCACAGATACGCAGTATTTT | CATSAPNRGSTDTQYF | - | TRBV24-1 | TRBD1 | TRBJ2-3
TGCAGTGCTGGAATTCAACAGGGGGCTTACAATTCACCCCTCCACTTT | CSAGIQQGAYNSPLHF | - | TRBV20-1 | TRBD1 | TRBJ1-6
TGTGCCAGCAGTTACTCCTCGGACCCGCGACGGGACAATGAGCAGTTCTTC | CASSYSSDPRRDNEQFF | many | TRBV6-2/TRBV6-3 | - | TRBJ2-1
TGTGCCAGCAGCTTAGGGGACAGGGGGAATCAGCCCCAGCATTTT | CASSLGDRGNQPQHF | many | TRBV7-2 | TRBD1 | TRBJ1-5
TGTGCCAGCAGCTTAGCCCGCTCTGGGGCCAACGTCCTGACTTTC | CASSLARSGANVLTF | many | TRBV11-2 | - | TRBJ2-6
TGTGCCAGTAGTATAGATCCGGGACAGGTCCCACTTAGAAATGGCTACACCTTC | CASSIDPGQVPLRNGYTF | many | TRBV19 | TRBD1 | TRBJ1-2
TGCAGTGCTAGAGACGGGGCCCGAAGTTCTGGAAACACCATATATTTT | CSARDGARSSGNTIYF | - | TRBV20-1 | - | TRBJ1-3
TGTGCCAGCAGTAGGGACGGGGCAAGGAGTTTGGAAAAACTGTTTTTT | CASSRDGARSLEKLFF | many | TRBV12-3/TRBV12-4 | - | TRBJ1-4
TGTGCCAGCAGCCCACAGGGAATTGGCACTGAAGCTTTCTTT | CASSPQGIGTEAFF | - | TRBV6-6 | - | TRBJ1-1
TGTGCCAGCAGCTTGGGGGACAGGGCATACTTC | CASSLGDRAYF | few | TRBV7-9 | TRBD1 | TRBJ2-7
TGTGCCAGCAGGGGGACAGGGGCCTACGAGCAGTACTTC | CASRGTGAYEQYF | many | TRBV12-3/TRBV12-4 | TRBD1 | TRBJ2-7